This T cell receptor (beta chain) was documented in a study of T cell responses to AZD1222 COVID-19 vaccine. The wider study: Second-dose schedules of about 4 or about 12 weeks were combined.

Method: immunoSEQ multiplex PCR; TCRdb's copy keeps in-frame clones and lacks some. The table shows 150,000 to 200,000 clones, with 90% to 95% occurring only once. The length of the CDR3 is 18 residues. Per germline, CDR1 LGHNA and CDR2 YNFKEQ. V shed 4 bases, J shed 8 bases, and the junction held 17 bases outside the gene matches. The receptor comes from an adult in good health. The sequences come from peripheral blood, collected on day 0 of AZD1222 vaccination. The chain employs TRBV4-2 and TRBJ2-2, with 9 bases matching TRBD2. CDR3 region: CASSPGSAGGPETGELFF. The CDR3 nucleotides read TGTGCCAGCAGCCCCGGTTCCGCGGGGGGGCCTGAAACTGGGGAGCTGTTTTTT.